The next 4 T cell receptor beta chains were all read from a single sample in a study of human T cells and chemical hapten exposure. TCRdb ran MiXCR on the RACE reads and lists one entry per CDR3 protein. This table has some 110,000 distinct CDR3 sequences, approximately 12% appearing once. Time point specified: pre-sensitization, week 0. Treatment reported: therapeutic diphenylcyclopropenone sensitization with weekly scalp DPC. Sequencing used whole blood, obtained in connection with sensitization to the hapten diphenylcyclopropenone (DPC). The origin of the receptors is a woman in her forties or fifties with alopecia areata. Some clones in this sample may be carry-over from other donors' samples.

This clonotype was counted ten times or more. The chain recombines TRBV28 with TRBJ2-7; the match to TRBD1 covers 7 bases. CDR3 size: 13 residues. Germline V gene data show CDR1 as MDHEN and CDR2 as SYDVKM. The junction had 3 bases not matched to a gene; V was cut back by 2 bases and J by 5 bases. CDR3 amino acids: CASSLRQGDEQYF. As DNA, the CDR3 is TGTGCCAGCAGTTTACGGCAGGGGGACGAGCAGTACTTC.

This clonotype has more than one count but fewer than ten. This chain joins TRBV20-1 and TRBJ2-5, with D tentatively TRBD2 (5 bases). The CDR3 extends over 14 amino acids. In germline, CDR1 is DFQATT, CDR2 SNEGSKA (reference sequence). Trimming shortened V by 7 bases and J by 4 bases, and 19 bases separated the two germline ends. DNA of the CDR3: TGCAGTGAGAGGAGCCCAGGAGGTACAGAGACCCAGTACTTC. This encodes CSERSPGGTETQYF.

This chain uses TRBV12-3 or TRBV12-4 with TRBJ1-5; no reliable D call. The CDR3 has 13 residues. V lost 3 bases and J lost 2, with 5 bases in between. The DNA of the CDR3 is TGTGCCAGCAGTTTTTATGGCAATCAGCCCCAGCATTTT. It translates to CASSFYGNQPQHF.

This clonotype was recorded a few times. The V gene is TRBV28, the J gene TRBJ2-7, with 9 nucleotides matching TRBD1. Per the germline V gene, CDR1 is MDHEN and CDR2 is SYDVKM. The CDR3 sequence is 17 residues long. V shed 4 bases, J shed 6 bases, and the junction held 16 bases outside the gene matches. Written as DNA, the CDR3 is TGTGCCAGCAGTTCGCACCATAGACCGGGACAGGGTCCCGAGCAGTACTTC. Residues: CASSSHHRPGQGPEQYF.